There are a few counts of the clone carrying this T cell receptor (beta chain). The sample is drawn from a study of early T cells in non-severe SARS-CoV-2 infection. Background on the study: The sequenced material was bulk RNA from unsorted whole blood, and its chains were unpaired.

The CDR3 extends over 14 amino acids. The V end lost 6 bases, the J end lost 4 bases, and 10 bases lay between the germline ends. Germline lookup yields CDR1 SNHLY and CDR2 FYNNEI. Researchers attached unique molecular identifiers to individual cDNA molecules. MiXCR, run by TCRdb on the 5' RACE reads, gives a single entry per CDR3 protein. The top ten hold 7.6% of the sample, which has roughly 110,000 distinct CDR3 sequences, approximately 10% seen once. This TCR was recovered from an adult who was a healthcare worker with PCR-confirmed SARS-CoV-2 infection or an uninfected control (not recorded which). Sequenced sample: whole blood. This chain connects TRBV2 to TRBJ1-6, with D possibly TRBD1 on 5 matching bases. The CDR3 sequence is CASSTGLYNSPLHF. CDR3 sequence (DNA): TGTGCCAGCAGCACAGGATTATATAATTCACCCCTCCACTTT.